This T cell receptor (beta chain) was sequenced in a study of identical twins. Template switching added a universal primer binding site, and final cDNA carried unique molecular identifiers. TCRdb called the 5' RACE reads again in MiXCR, with one record for every CDR3 protein. This table holds some 1,700,000 distinct CDR3 sequences, less than 40% found once. Study-wide results and limits: The models gave estimates that fell short of the out-of-frame TCR alpha sharing seen in monozygotic twins. Shared out-of-frame alpha sequences (those common to twins) showed excess low generation probability. Surplus twin overlap in beta out-of-frame sequences was less pronounced.

Only a few counts were recorded for this clonotype. Its antigen is unknown. V trimming: 2 bases; J trimming: 13 bases; junction bases outside the gene matches: 11. Germline CDR1 and CDR2: DFQATT and SNEGSKA (reference sequence). This CDR3 contains 14 residues. The source is a newborn girl in good health. Sequenced sample: cord blood. This chain links TRBV20-1 with TRBJ2-1; TRBD2 aligns across 10 bases. CDR3 in DNA: TGCAGTGCTAGAAAGCGGGAGGGCCGTTCTCCCCAGTTCTTC. Translated, it gives CSARKREGRSPQFF.